The 22 T cell receptor beta chains given below trace back to one sample, sequenced in a study of T cells in Graves' hyperthyroidism and ophthalmopathy. RNA transcripts were the template for amplifying TCR beta CDR3 regions. The HTBI primer set was used in a first-round RT-PCR of the TCR CDR3. In TCRdb, the multiplex PCR reads were re-called with MiXCR into one record per CDR3 protein. The repertoire holds 450,000 to 650,000 distinct CDR3 sequences, with less than 25% as singletons. Sequences were obtained from blood. The receptors derive from a young man with Graves' hyperthyroidism.

As DNA, the CDR3 is TGTGCCAGCAGTGAAGCGGCGCACAGGGATGCTGGCTACACCTTC. Protein sequence: CASSEAAHRDAGYTF. The rearrangement uses TRBV6-1 and TRBJ1-2, with D possibly matching TRBD1 (6 bases). The V gene lost 0 bases and the J gene lost 7 bases, with 15 bases spanning the gap. The CDR3 is made up of 15 amino acids. In germline, CDR1 is MNHNS, CDR2 SASEGT.

This clonotype was seen many times. The rearrangement links TRBV14 to TRBJ1-3; D gene unclear. The CDR3 runs 12 residues. Trimming pared 1 base from V and 7 bases from J, leaving 5 bases between. Germline CDR1 is SGHDN and CDR2 is FVKESK. CDR3 DNA sequence: TGTGCCAGCAGCCAAGCGGTTAACACCATATATTTT. This codes for CASSQAVNTIYF.

This clonotype was counted at least ten times. V and J are TRBV11-2 and TRBJ2-5; D is perhaps TRBD1 or TRBD2 (5 bases each). The germline V gene has CDR1 SGHAT and CDR2 FQNNGV. V dropped 4 bases and J dropped 5 bases, with 14 bases sitting between them. This CDR3 spans 14 amino acids. The CDR3 sequence: CASSWTGRVETQYF. The CDR3 bases are TGTGCCAGCAGCTGGACGGGGCGGGTGGAGACCCAGTACTTC.

This clonotype showed up just a few times. The chain links TRBV3-1 to TRBJ2-7; D possibly corresponds to TRBD2 (7 bases). This CDR3 is built from 16 residues. V shed 5 bases and J shed 3 bases, with 20 bases lying between them. Germline V gene lookup returns CDR1 LGHDT and CDR2 YNNKEL (reference sequence). In DNA, the CDR3 is TGTGCCAGCAGCACGCGTATCCAGGGGAGGGTCTACGAGCAGTACTTC. Translated, it gives CASSTRIQGRVYEQYF.

The chain combines TRBV20-1 with TRBJ2-5; D may correspond to TRBD1 or TRBD2 (5 bases each). Trimming took 5 bases from V and 2 from J, leaving 12 bases between them. The CDR3 has 13 residues. Germline CDR1 is DFQATT and CDR2 is SNEGSKA (reference sequence). The CDR3 protein is CSALPGTQETQYF. The CDR3 DNA follows: TGCAGTGCTCTCCCCGGGACGCAAGAGACCCAGTACTTC.

There are many counts of this clonotype. This rearrangement joins TRBV5-1 to TRBJ2-2, with D possibly called TRBD1 or TRBD2 (5 bases each). The CDR3 is 14 amino acids. V dropped 3 bases and J dropped 6 bases, with 12 bases sitting between them. CDR1 SGHRS and CDR2 YFSETQ come from the germline V gene. In nucleotides, the CDR3 is TGCGCCAGCAGCTCCCGAGGGACGTCCGGGGAGCTGTTTTTT. It encodes CASSSRGTSGELFF.

The chain joins TRBV6-2 or TRBV6-3 to TRBJ2-7, with D perhaps TRBD1 (6 bases). The germline V gene encodes CDR1 MNHEY and CDR2 SVGEGT. The CDR3 length is 16 residues. V dropped 4 bases and J dropped 0 bases, with 16 bases sitting between them. DNA of the CDR3: TGTGCCAGCAGTTTTGCTGGGGGCGATTCCTCCTACGAGCAGTACTTC. This encodes CASSFAGGDSSYEQYF.

There are many counts of this clonotype. The genes are TRBV28 and TRBJ1-5, with TRBD1 as a possible D gene (6 bases). The V gene's germline CDR1 is MDHEN and CDR2 SYDVKM. V lost 5 bases, J lost 4 bases, and 15 bases lay in between. The CDR3 is made up of 15 amino acids. The CDR3 spells CASSPRVGGNQPQHF. DNA for the CDR3: TGTGCCAGCAGTCCCCGGGTAGGGGGGAATCAGCCCCAGCATTTT.

The chain joins TRBV27 to TRBJ1-6; D is perhaps TRBD1 (5 bases). Germline values: CDR1 MNHEY, CDR2 SMNVEV (reference sequence). This CDR3 is built from 14 residues. Between the trimmed V and J ends, which lost 3 bases and 10 bases, there was a span of 13 bases. CDR3 in amino acids: CASSFRGRGSPLHF. CDR3 nucleotide sequence: TGTGCCAGCAGTTTTCGGGGACGAGGGTCACCCCTCCACTTT.

This clonotype has at least ten counts. The chain uses TRBV10-3 and TRBJ2-5; 9 bases line up with TRBD1. The CDR3 covers 14 residues. Germline CDR1 and CDR2: ENHRY and SYGVKD. V shed 6 bases and J 5 bases; nucleotides not matched to a gene: 7. CDR3 in DNA: TGTGCCATCAGCCTGGACAGGGGTGGGGAGACCCAGTACTTC. Its translation: CAISLDRGGETQYF.

This clonotype was seen at least ten times. V gene TRBV6-1 combines with J gene TRBJ2-7, with TRBD1 identical over 7 bases. Germline CDR1 and CDR2: MNHNS and SASEGT. V gave up 1 base and J gave up 3 bases; unmatched junction bases: 3. CDR3 length: 14 amino acids. The DNA of the CDR3 is TGTGCCAGCAGTGAAGGTCAGGGGGTCTACGAGCAGTACTTC. It codes for CASSEGQGVYEQYF.

As for this clonotype: At one of its ends the junction is not consistent with the germline gene, which may arise from a read error. The V gene is TRBV6-5, the J gene TRBJ1-5, with unresolved D. CDR3 length: 14 residues. Per the germline V gene, CDR1 is MNHEY and CDR2 is SVGAGI. The CDR3 DNA follows: TGTGCCAGCGGACCTCGAGTGGGCAATCAGCCTCAGCATTTT. Protein product: CASGPRVGNQPQHF.

This clonotype was seen at least ten times. The rearrangement joins TRBV5-1 to TRBJ2-7, with D possibly matching TRBD1 (6 bases). There are 15 residues in the CDR3. Trimming pared 0 bases from V and 2 bases from J, leaving 12 bases between. Germline values: CDR1 SGHRS, CDR2 YFSETQ. This CDR3 reads CASSLAHRETYEQYF. The CDR3 coding sequence is TGCGCCAGCAGCTTGGCCCACAGGGAAACCTACGAGCAGTACTTC.

This clonotype has ten or more counts. The chain is built from TRBV12-3 or TRBV12-4 and TRBJ1-1; D unclear. The V gene lost 7 bases and the J gene lost 0 bases, with 9 bases spanning the gap. The CDR3 covers 13 residues. The CDR3 here is CASTTRVNTEAFF. The DNA of the CDR3 is TGTGCCAGCACGACACGAGTGAACACTGAAGCTTTCTTT.

The rearrangement links TRBV30 to TRBJ1-3, with D tentatively TRBD1 (5 bases). V dropped 3 bases and J dropped 5 bases, with 14 bases sitting between them. This CDR3 has 14 amino acids. Germline CDR1 is GTSNPN and CDR2 is SVGIG (reference sequence). CDR3 bases: TGTGCCTGGAGCTCCGGGGGTTTGAGAAACACCATATATTTT. This encodes CAWSSGGLRNTIYF. The full variable domain, in which reference TRBV30 and TRBJ1-3 provide the parts outside the CDR3, is SQTIHQWPATLVQPVGSPLSLECTVEGTSNPNLYWYRQAAGRGLQLLFYSVGIGQISSEVPQNLSASRPQDRQFILSSKKLLLSDSGFYLCAWSSGGLRNTIYFGEGSWLTVV.

This clonotype appeared many times. This chain links TRBV11-2 with TRBJ2-7, with 10 bases that match TRBD2. V lost 2 bases to trimming and J lost 2 bases; unmatched junction nucleotides: 3. Germline lookup yields CDR1 SGHAT and CDR2 FQNNGV. The CDR3 is made up of 15 amino acids. The CDR3 coding sequence is TGTGCCAGCAGCTTAAAGAGCGGGGGGGCCTACGAGCAGTACTTC. Its translation is CASSLKSGGAYEQYF.

This clonotype was observed at least ten times. The chain carries TRBV19 and TRBJ2-5; TRBD2 aligns across 10 bases. In germline, CDR1 is LNHDA, CDR2 SQIVND (reference sequence). This CDR3 comprises 16 residues. After removal of 3 bases from V and 5 bases from J, the junction contained 9 bases not matched to a gene. This CDR3 is CASSMIAGGPTETQYF. The DNA of the CDR3 is TGTGCCAGTAGTATGATAGCGGGGGGACCCACGGAGACCCAGTACTTC. Variable domain in full (rest from reference TRBV19 and TRBJ2-5): DGGITQSPKYLFRKEGQNVTLSCEQNLNHDAMYWYRQDPGQGLRLIYYSQIVNDFQKGDIAEGYSVSREKKESFPLTVTSAQKNPTAFYLCASSMIAGGPTETQYFGPGTRLLVL.

This clonotype was detected many times. This rearrangement joins TRBV5-1 to TRBJ2-7, with D hard to call. Trimming took 0 bases from V and 6 from J, leaving 13 bases between them. The CDR3 contains 14 residues. Per germline, CDR1 SGHRS and CDR2 YFSETQ. Here the CDR3 reads CASSLDAGSSEQYF. The CDR3 DNA follows: TGCGCCAGCAGCTTGGATGCCGGTTCAAGCGAGCAGTACTTC.

For the CDR3, the DNA is TGTGCTAGTGGTCACACAGGGGGTGAAGCTTTCTTT. It specifies CASGHTGGEAFF. The rearrangement links TRBV12-5 to TRBJ1-1; 8 nucleotides align to TRBD1. Germline CDR1 reads LGHNT; CDR2 reads FRNRAP. The CDR3 spans 12 residues. V shed 5 bases, J shed 7 bases, and the junction held 3 bases outside the gene matches.

This clonotype was observed a few times. The rearrangement uses TRBV18 and TRBJ2-7; maybe TRBD1 (6 bases). The CDR3 runs 15 residues. With 3 bases removed from V and 0 bases from J, the gap between germline ends came to 12 bases. From germline, CDR1 is KGHSH and CDR2 LQKENI. As DNA, the CDR3 is TGTGCCAGCTCACCCGGGACAAGTATCTCCTACGAGCAGTACTTC. Translation gives CASSPGTSISYEQYF.

The chain couples TRBV11-2 to TRBJ2-2, with TRBD2 matching over 11 bases. The V gene's germline CDR1 is SGHAT and CDR2 FQNNGV. CDR3 size: 16 residues. The trim removed 3 bases at V and 7 bases at J, leaving 7 bases unmatched. In nucleotides, the CDR3 is TGTGCCAGCAGCTTTCGTAGCGGGAGGGCCGGCGGGGAGCTGTTTTTT. Translated, it gives CASSFRSGRAGGELFF.

Only a few counts were recorded for this clonotype. V usage is TRBV30 and J usage is TRBJ1-1; D is perhaps TRBD1 (6 bases). This CDR3 is 13 amino acids long. Germline CDR1 and CDR2: GTSNPN and SVGIG (reference sequence). V was trimmed by 5 bases and J by 4 bases, leaving 14 bases between them. CDR3 residues: CAWGPGVGTEAFF. CDR3 sequence (DNA): TGTGCCTGGGGGCCAGGGGTTGGCACTGAAGCTTTCTTT. The entire variable domain, with the rest obtained from reference TRBV30 and TRBJ1-1, is as follows: SQTIHQWPATLVQPVGSPLSLECTVEGTSNPNLYWYRQAAGRGLQLLFYSVGIGQISSEVPQNLSASRPQDRQFILSSKKLLLSDSGFYLCAWGPGVGTEAFFGQGTRLTVV.